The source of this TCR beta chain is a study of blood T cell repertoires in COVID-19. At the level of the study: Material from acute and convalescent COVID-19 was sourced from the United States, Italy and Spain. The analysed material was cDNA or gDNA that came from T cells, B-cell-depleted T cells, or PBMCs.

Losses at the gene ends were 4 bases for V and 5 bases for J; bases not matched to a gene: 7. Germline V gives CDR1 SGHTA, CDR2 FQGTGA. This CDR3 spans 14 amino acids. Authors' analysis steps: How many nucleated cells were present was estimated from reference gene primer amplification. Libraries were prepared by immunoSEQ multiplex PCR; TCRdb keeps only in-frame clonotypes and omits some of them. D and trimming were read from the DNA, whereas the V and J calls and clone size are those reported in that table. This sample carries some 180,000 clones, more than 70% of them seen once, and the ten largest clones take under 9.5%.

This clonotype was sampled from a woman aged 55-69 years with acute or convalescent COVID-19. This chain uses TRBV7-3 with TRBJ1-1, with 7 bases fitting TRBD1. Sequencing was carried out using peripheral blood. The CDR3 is CASSSDRSWTEAFF. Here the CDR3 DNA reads TGTGCCAGCAGCTCGGACAGGTCATGGACTGAAGCTTTCTTT. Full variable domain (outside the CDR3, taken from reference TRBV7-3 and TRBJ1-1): GAGVSQTPSNKVTEKGKYVELRCDPISGHTALYWYRQSLGQGPEFLIYFQGTGAADDSGLPNDRFFAVRPEGSVSTLKIQRTERGDSAVYLCASSSDRSWTEAFFGQGTRLTVV.